This T cell receptor (beta chain) was profiled in a study of shared clonotypes between healthy human individuals. Study at large: Ranging from 18 to 49 in age, donors were two women and a few men. For every donor, three CD4 naive, three CD4 memory, two CD8 naive and one CD8 memory plates were used. Overall study results and limits: The generation probabilities recorded for non-shared clonotypes fell below those of clonotypes shared by all four donors. Generally, naive subsets (rather than memory subsets) showed larger estimated richness.

Selected positively for CCR7 and CD45RO-negative, naive CD8 cells excluded terminally differentiated effector memory CD45RA+ cells. This clone was found once. Its target is unknown. This CDR3 comprises 15 residues. Trimming left V 5 bases short and J 1 base short, with 14 bases between. CDR1 is LNHNV, CDR2 YYDKDF, per germline (reference sequence). The protocol was immunoSEQ multiplex PCR, while the TCRdb copy is restricted to in-frame clones and leaves out a portion. The sample has around 650,000 clones; about 95% are singletons. This sequence originates from a woman in her twenties or thirties in good health. The chain links TRBV15 to TRBJ2-5; TRBD1 is a possible D gene (5 bases). Sequences were obtained from naive CD8+ T cells sorted from blood. Here the CDR3 DNA reads TGTGCCACCAGCCCCACCGGCAGGGTCCAAGAGACCCAGTACTTC. Its translation: CATSPTGRVQETQYF.